This T cell receptor (beta chain) originates from a study of regulatory and conventional T cells in RAG deficiency. General observations from the study: These Omenn syndrome Treg sorts may hold peripherally activated cells instead. Control T-cell subsets had markedly higher Shannon entropy and lower Simpson indices than RAG-deficient patients. Other subsets showed approximately 10-fold reductions, but Treg unique TCR beta sequences fell approximately 100-fold in these patients. Omenn patients showed >90% Treg-Tconv overlap and shorter CDR3 lengths.

Turning to this clone: The antigen remains undetermined.

The data were produced by immunoSEQ multiplex PCR, yet TCRdb's version contains in-frame clones alone and is incomplete. The table lists around 20,000 clones, around 92% of them singletons. The sorted conventional CD4+ T cells were CD25-low and CD127-high, with genomic DNA sequenced. These data are also associated with another study on regulatory T cells. This second report adds: Amplification used 52 TRBV primers and 13 TRBJ primers.

The sample taken for sequencing was CD4+ T cells sorted from blood. This clonotype originated in a human donor in good health.

CDR3 protein: CASSPRDRGTDTQYF. The CDR3 nucleotides are TGTGCCAGCAGCCCCCGGGATAGAGGGACAGATACGCAGTATTTT. This rearrangement joins TRBV14 to TRBJ2-3, with D tentatively TRBD2 (5 bases). The ends were cut back, 4 bases at V and 3 bases at J, with 14 bases in the middle. Per germline, CDR1 SGHDN and CDR2 FVKESK. The CDR3 extends over 15 amino acids. Drawing the rest from reference TRBV14 and TRBJ2-3, the complete variable domain is EAGVTQFPSHSVIEKGQTVTLRCDPISGHDNLYWYRRVMGKEIKFLLHFVKESKQDESGMPNNRFLAERTGGTYSTLKVQPAELEDSGVYFCASSPRDRGTDTQYFGPGTRLTVL.